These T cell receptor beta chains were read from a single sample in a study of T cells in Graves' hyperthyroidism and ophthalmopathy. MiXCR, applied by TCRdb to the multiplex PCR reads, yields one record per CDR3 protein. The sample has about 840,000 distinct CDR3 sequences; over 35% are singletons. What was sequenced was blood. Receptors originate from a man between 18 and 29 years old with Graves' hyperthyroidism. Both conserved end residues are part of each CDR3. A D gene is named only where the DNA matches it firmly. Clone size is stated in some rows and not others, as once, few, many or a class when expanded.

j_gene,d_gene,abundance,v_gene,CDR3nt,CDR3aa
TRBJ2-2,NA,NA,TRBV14,TGTGCCAGCAGCCAGCCCGGGGCGCGTACCGGGGAGCTGTTTTTT,CASSQPGARTGELFF
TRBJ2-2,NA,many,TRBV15,TGTGCCACCAGCCCTACCCGTCCCGGGGAGCTGTTTTTT,CATSPTRPGELFF
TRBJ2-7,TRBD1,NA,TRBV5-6,TGTGCCAGCAGCTCGGGACAGGGGTTCCCCTACGAGCAGTACTTC,CASSSGQGFPYEQYF
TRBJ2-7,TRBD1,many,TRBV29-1,TGCAGCGTTCAGACAGGGGGGTCCTCCGAGCAGTACTTC,CSVQTGGSSEQYF
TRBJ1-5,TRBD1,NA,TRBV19,TGTGCCAGTAGTAAGGACAGGGACGGGGACAATCAGCCCCAGCATTTT,CASSKDRDGDNQPQHF
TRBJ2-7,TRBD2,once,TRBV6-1,TGTGCCAGCAGCCAACTAGCGGGAGGTTTGGGGGAGCAGTACTTC,CASSQLAGGLGEQYF
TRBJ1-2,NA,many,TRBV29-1,TGCAGCGTTGAACCAGACAGTTCCTATGGCTACACCTTC,CSVEPDSSYGYTF
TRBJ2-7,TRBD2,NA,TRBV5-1,TGCGCCAGCAGCTCGGAAAGCGGGAACCCTAGGGAGCAGTACTTC,CASSSESGNPREQYF
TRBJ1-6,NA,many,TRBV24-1,TGTGCCACCAGTGATTTGTCCCCTAATTCACCCCTCCACTTT,CATSDLSPNSPLHF
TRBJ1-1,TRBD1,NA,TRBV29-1,TGCAGCGCCGTAGTCGGGGACAGACTTCGGGCTTTCTTT,CSAVVGDRLRAFF
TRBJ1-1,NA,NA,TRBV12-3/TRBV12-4,TGTGCCAGCAAGCCTGGCGGGGTTTTCACTGAAGCTTTCTTT,CASKPGGVFTEAFF
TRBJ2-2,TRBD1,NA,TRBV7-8,TGTGCCAGCAGCGGATTGACAGGGGGCACCGGGGAGCTGTTTTTT,CASSGLTGGTGELFF
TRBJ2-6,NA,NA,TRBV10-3,TGTGCCAGCAGCTCGGAGGGCGCTTCTGGGGCCAACGTCCTGACTTTC,CASSSEGASGANVLTF
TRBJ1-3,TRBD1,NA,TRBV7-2,TGTGCCAGCAGACCTACAGGGGACGCTGGAAACACCATATATTTT,CASRPTGDAGNTIYF
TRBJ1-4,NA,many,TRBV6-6,TGTGCCAGCAGTTACTGGGAGACTAATGAAAAACTGTTTTTT,CASSYWETNEKLFF
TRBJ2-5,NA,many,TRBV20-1,TGCAGTTCAGACAGACAAGAGACCCAGTACTTC,CSSDRQETQYF
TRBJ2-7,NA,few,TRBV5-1,TGCGCCAGCAGCTTGTATGGGGTCGAGCAGTACTTC,CASSLYGVEQYF
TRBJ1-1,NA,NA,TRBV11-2,TGTGCCAGCAGCCCCCCCGGCCGGAGCACTGAAGCTTTCTTT,CASSPPGRSTEAFF
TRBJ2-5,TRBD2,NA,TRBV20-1,TGCAGTGCTATGTGGCTAGCGGGAGAGTTTCAAGAGACCCAGTACTTC,CSAMWLAGEFQETQYF
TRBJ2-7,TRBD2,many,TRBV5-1,TGCGCCAGCAGGGATAGCGGGGGATACGAGCAGTACTTC,CASRDSGGYEQYF
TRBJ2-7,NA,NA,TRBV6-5,TGTGCCAGCAGCAGGGACTGGGAAGAGCAGTACTTC,CASSRDWEEQYF